Shown below are 32 T cell receptor beta chains from a single sample sequenced in a study of Ad26.COV2.S vaccination and SARS-CoV-2 variants. Specified treatment: some 20 received Ad26.COV2.S at low or high dose, single or two shots; a few received placebo; per-sample allocation not given. Sampling was done on day 63 after the first vaccine or placebo injection. TCRdb's copy holds only in-frame clones and misses some; the assay was immunoSEQ multiplex PCR. Of under 550,000 clones in the sample, about nine tenths were seen once. This specimen consisted of peripheral blood, obtained in a trial of Ad26.COV2.S vaccine versus placebo. The receptors stem from a person between 18 and 65 years old who received the Ad26.COV2.S COVID-19 vaccine or a placebo.

The chain couples TRBV18 to TRBJ2-3; the match to TRBD2 covers 8 bases. CDR1 and CDR2 from the germline V gene are KGHSH and LQKENI. J gave up 4 bases and V 4 bases, and 1 base lay outside the gene matches. This CDR3 region has 13 residues. CDR3 in amino acids: CASSLGRADTQYF. The CDR3 DNA sequence: TGTGCCAGCTCACTCGGGAGGGCAGATACGCAGTATTTT. The whole variable domain, remainder taken from reference TRBV18 and TRBJ2-3, is NAGVMQNPRHLVRRRGQEARLRCSPMKGHSHVYWYRQLPEEGLKFMVYLQKENIIDESGMPKERFSAEFPKEGPSILRIQQVVRGDSAAYFCASSLGRADTQYFGPGTRLTVL.

The chain has TRBV5-4 and TRBJ2-3; 8 bases agree with TRBD2. Losses at the gene ends were 0 bases for V and 6 bases for J; bases not matched to a gene: 0. The CDR3 is 13 amino acids. Germline loops: CDR1 SGHNT, CDR2 YYREEE (reference sequence). DNA of the CDR3: TGTGCCAGCAGCTTGGCGGGAGGGGATACGCAGTATTTT. It encodes CASSLAGGDTQYF.

This chain joins TRBV27 and TRBJ2-1; D ambiguous. V lost 8 bases and J lost 8, with 16 bases in between. Germline CDR1 MNHEY, CDR2 SMNVEV (reference sequence). The CDR3 is 13 residues long. The CDR3 DNA is TGTGCCAGCGGTTGGGCCGGTTACGATGAGCAGTTCTTC. Amino acids: CASGWAGYDEQFF.

The count of this clone is one. This chain connects TRBV2 to TRBJ1-1; no reliable D call. V shed 4 bases and J shed 4 bases, with 7 bases lying between them. The CDR3 runs 12 residues. Germline V gene sequence: CDR1 SNHLY, CDR2 FYNNEI. The CDR3 coding sequence is TGTGCCAGCAGTGTTGAGGTCACTGAAGCTTTCTTT. This codes for CASSVEVTEAFF.

This chain links TRBV10-3 with TRBJ2-1, with D possibly being TRBD2 (5 bases). V gave up 4 bases and J gave up 5 bases, with 18 bases separating them. The CDR3 runs 16 residues. Per the germline V gene, CDR1 is ENHRY and CDR2 is SYGVKD. DNA of the CDR3: TGTGCCATCAGTGTCCGAGAGGGCCAAACGAACAATGAGCAGTTCTTC. It yields the protein CAISVREGQTNNEQFF.

This sequence joins TRBV7-2 and TRBJ1-6; 8 positions match TRBD1. The CDR3 covers 14 residues. The trim removed 5 bases at V and 6 bases at J, leaving 3 bases unmatched. Germline V lookup: CDR1 SGHTA, CDR2 FQGNSA. Here the CDR3 reads CASSRDRTNSPLHF. The CDR3 coding sequence is TGTGCCAGCAGCAGGGACAGGACTAATTCACCCCTCCACTTT.

V is TRBV11-2 and J is TRBJ2-7; D may correspond to TRBD1 or TRBD2 (5 bases each). This CDR3 is 13 amino acids long. V lost 6 bases and J 2 bases, leaving 11 bases between the germline ends. CDR1 is SGHAT, CDR2 FQNNGV, per germline. CDR3 loop: CASRGPGPYEQYF. Written as DNA, the CDR3 is TGTGCCAGCAGAGGACCGGGGCCCTACGAGCAGTACTTC. The whole variable domain, filled in from reference TRBV11-2 and TRBJ2-7, reads EAGVAQSPRYKIIEKRQSVAFWCNPISGHATLYWYQQILGQGPKLLIQFQNNGVVDDSQLPKDRFSAERLKGVDSTLKIQPAKLEDSAVYLCASRGPGPYEQYFGPGTRLTVT.

This chain connects TRBV4-3 to TRBJ1-1; 8 bases are a match to TRBD1. The CDR3 totals 14 residues. V was pared by 1 base and J by 9 bases, with 7 bases of the junction left unmatched. CDR1 LGHNA and CDR2 YSLEER come from the germline V gene. This CDR3 reads CASSQGQGAYQAFF. The CDR3 DNA sequence: TGCGCCAGCAGCCAAGGCCAGGGGGCCTACCAAGCTTTCTTT.

This clone was seen only once. This rearrangement joins TRBV11-2 to TRBJ2-7, with 8 bases aligning to TRBD1. This CDR3 region has 14 residues. Germline-derived CDR1 and CDR2 are SGHAT and FQNNGV. V shed 5 bases and J 4 bases; nucleotides not matched to a gene: 7. CDR3 protein: CASSPDRGMYEQYF. The DNA of the CDR3 is TGTGCCAGCAGCCCAGACAGGGGAATGTACGAGCAGTACTTC.

The chain combines TRBV30 with TRBJ1-2, with 9 bases identical to TRBD1. After removal of 2 bases from V and 14 bases from J, the junction contained 15 bases not matched to a gene. The V gene's germline CDR1 is GTSNPN and CDR2 SVGIG (reference sequence). The CDR3 loop spans 14 amino acids. The CDR3 DNA follows: TGTGCCTGGAGTCACCGGGGACAGGGTTTGCTGACAACCTTC. Encoded protein: CAWSHRGQGLLTTF. The full variable domain, rest sourced from reference TRBV30 and TRBJ1-2, is SQTIHQWPATLVQPVGSPLSLECTVEGTSNPNLYWYRQAAGRGLQLLFYSVGIGQISSEVPQNLSASRPQDRQFILSSKKLLLSDSGFYLCAWSHRGQGLLTTFGSGTRLTVV.

V and J are TRBV5-4 and TRBJ1-1; possible D gene TRBD1, 6 bases. Germline V CDR1 and CDR2: SGHNT, YYREEE (reference sequence). The ends were cut back, 1 base at V and 1 base at J, with 11 bases in the middle. The CDR3 loop spans 15 amino acids. CDR3 DNA sequence: TGTGCCAGCAGCTTGACAGGGCCTGCGAACACTGAAGCTTTCTTT. Amino acids: CASSLTGPANTEAFF.

This rearrangement joins TRBV2 to TRBJ1-1; 8 bases line up with TRBD1. The J segment lost 3 bases and the V segment lost 5 bases, leaving 8 bases of the junction unmatched. CDR3 length equals 15 residues. Germline values: CDR1 SNHLY, CDR2 FYNNEI. CDR3 loop: CASSTGQGSYTEAFF. The CDR3 nucleotides are TGTGCCAGCAGTACCGGACAGGGTTCGTACACTGAAGCTTTCTTT.

The V and J genes are TRBV2 and TRBJ2-3; 13 positions match TRBD2. The CDR3 extends over 15 amino acids. The germline gives CDR1 SNHLY, CDR2 FYNNEI. Trimming took 6 bases from V and 2 from J; bases not matched to a gene: 2. CDR3 coding DNA: TGTGCCAGCAGGGGACTAGCGGGGATCACAGATACGCAGTATTTT. Protein sequence: CASRGLAGITDTQYF.

Only a few counts were recorded for this clone. The genes are TRBV5-4 and TRBJ2-2; 11 bases fit TRBD1. Per germline, CDR1 SGHNT and CDR2 YYREEE (reference sequence). V was pared by 0 bases and J by 1 base, with 2 bases of the junction left unmatched. The CDR3 spans 17 residues. This CDR3 is CASSLADRGLNTGELFF. The CDR3 nucleotides are TGTGCCAGCAGCTTGGCGGACAGGGGGCTGAACACCGGGGAGCTGTTTTTT.

This chain joins TRBV30 and TRBJ1-6, with D perhaps TRBD1 (5 bases). CDR3 length equals 15 residues. V was shortened by 4 bases and J by 0 bases, with 10 bases between the two germline ends. Germline CDR1 GTSNPN, CDR2 SVGIG (reference sequence). DNA for the CDR3: TGTGCCTGGATGGCGACAGACTCCTATAATTCACCCCTCCACTTT. It is translated as CAWMATDSYNSPLHF.

This chain joins TRBV9 and TRBJ1-4; D is unclear. Germline V gene data show CDR1 as SGDLS and CDR2 as YYNGEE. The CDR3 sequence is 14 residues long. V dropped 4 bases and J dropped 4 bases, with 11 bases sitting between them. For the CDR3, the DNA is TGTGCCAGCAGCCCTCTAGAGCGTAATGAAAAACTGTTTTTT. This translates into CASSPLERNEKLFF.

J is TRBJ2-6 and V is TRBV2; no clear D. This CDR3 is built from 14 residues. V shed 7 bases and J shed 0 bases, with 7 bases lying between them. The germline CDR1 and CDR2 sequences are SNHLY and FYNNEI. The CDR3 sequence is CASKSGSGANVLTF. As DNA, the CDR3 is TGTGCCAGCAAGTCGGGCTCTGGGGCCAACGTCCTGACTTTC. Supplemented by reference TRBV2 and TRBJ2-6, the full variable domain reads EPEVTQTPSHQVTQMGQEVILRCVPISNHLYFYWYRQILGQKVEFLVSFYNNEISEKSEIFDDQFSVERPDGSNFTLKIRSTKLEDSAMYFCASKSGSGANVLTFGAGSRLTVL.

The V call is TRBV4-2, the J call TRBJ2-2; 11 bases match TRBD1. The CDR3 is 15 residues long. The junction had 5 bases not matched to a gene; V was cut back by 4 bases and J by 7 bases. Looked up from germline, CDR1 is LGHNA and CDR2 is YNFKEQ. The CDR3 region has the DNA TGTGCCAGCAGCCCGGACAGGGGGCGACTCGGGGAGCTGTTTTTT. The encoded protein is CASSPDRGRLGELFF.

V is TRBV18 and J is TRBJ2-3; 10 bases agree with TRBD2. The J segment lost 0 bases and the V segment lost 2 bases, leaving 14 bases of the junction unmatched. This CDR3 spans 20 amino acids. Germline CDR1 and CDR2: KGHSH and LQKENI. The CDR3 reads CASSPSASGSGVVSTDTQYF. CDR3 DNA: TGTGCCAGCTCACCATCCGCTAGCGGGAGTGGAGTTGTTAGCACAGATACGCAGTATTTT. Complete variable domain (other parts from reference TRBV18 and TRBJ2-3): NAGVMQNPRHLVRRRGQEARLRCSPMKGHSHVYWYRQLPEEGLKFMVYLQKENIIDESGMPKERFSAEFPKEGPSILRIQQVVRGDSAAYFCASSPSASGSGVVSTDTQYFGPGTRLTVL.

This clone was detected once. This chain uses TRBV6-5 with TRBJ2-3; TRBD1 is a possible D gene (5 bases). Germline values: CDR1 MNHEY, CDR2 SVGAGI. Trimming stripped 0 bases from V and 3 bases from J, with 13 bases between. The length of the CDR3 is 16 residues. The chain's CDR3 is CASSYSDTKGTDTQYF. The DNA of the CDR3 is TGTGCCAGCAGTTACTCCGACACCAAGGGGACAGATACGCAGTATTTT.

This chain connects TRBV28 to TRBJ2-7; maybe TRBD2 (5 bases). Germline CDR1 MDHEN, CDR2 SYDVKM. With 6 bases removed from V and 3 bases from J, the gap between germline ends came to 12 bases. CDR3 length: 13 amino acids. CDR3 in DNA: TGTGCCAGCAGCATAGGCGGGTTCTACGAGCAGTACTTC. Amino acid sequence: CASSIGGFYEQYF.

The chain employs TRBV28 and TRBJ1-6; 7 positions match TRBD1. The J segment lost 7 bases and the V segment lost 4 bases, leaving 7 bases of the junction unmatched. The CDR3 loop spans 15 amino acids. Germline V gives CDR1 MDHEN, CDR2 SYDVKM. The CDR3 DNA sequence: TGTGCCAGCAGTTATCAAGGGACAGTCAATTCACCCCTCCACTTT. This sequence encodes CASSYQGTVNSPLHF.

This chain connects TRBV4-3 to TRBJ2-2; TRBD2 matches 11 bases. The CDR3 sequence is 19 residues long. The V gene's germline CDR1 is LGHNA and CDR2 YSLEER. The ends lost 0 bases at V and 4 bases at J; junction bases unmatched: 10. The CDR3 reads CASSQEGGSGREGTGELFF. In DNA form, the CDR3 reads TGCGCCAGCAGCCAAGAGGGCGGTAGCGGGAGGGAGGGCACCGGGGAGCTGTTTTTT.

The CDR3 sequence: CASSPYRDGEQYF. Here the CDR3 DNA reads TGTGCCAGCAGTCCGTACAGGGACGGCGAGCAGTACTTC. V gene TRBV27 combines with J gene TRBJ2-7; TRBD1 might be the D (6 bases). The CDR3 is 13 residues long. Per the germline V gene, CDR1 is MNHEY and CDR2 is SMNVEV (reference sequence). Trimming took off 5 bases at V and 6 bases at J, with 14 bases between the two ends.

This chain links TRBV19 with TRBJ2-1, with TRBD2 matching 12 bases. CDR3 size: 15 residues. V dropped 5 bases and J dropped 5; count of bases not matched to a gene: 4. The germline V gene encodes CDR1 LNHDA and CDR2 SQIVND (reference sequence). The CDR3 sequence: CASSLGLAGDNEQFF. The CDR3 DNA sequence: TGTGCCAGTAGTCTGGGACTAGCGGGCGACAATGAGCAGTTCTTC.

In its sample, this clone was seen once. This chain uses TRBV7-2 with TRBJ2-1; maybe TRBD1 (5 bases). V was cut by 5 bases and J by 8 bases, with 22 bases left in between. In germline, CDR1 is SGHTA, CDR2 FQGNSA. The CDR3 consists of 16 residues. As DNA, the CDR3 is TGTGCCAGCAGCCTATCAAACAGGAGATTTGGATATGAGCAGTTCTTC. As protein: CASSLSNRRFGYEQFF. The full variable domain, its missing parts supplied by reference TRBV7-2 and TRBJ2-1, is GAGVSQSPSNKVTEKGKDVELRCDPISGHTALYWYRQSLGQGLEFLIYFQGNSAPDKSGLPSDRFSAERTGGSVSTLTIQRTQQEDSAVYLCASSLSNRRFGYEQFFGPGTRLTVL.

This chain links TRBV28 with TRBJ2-7; no reliable D call. V was shortened by 1 base and J by 3 bases, with 4 bases between the two germline ends. The CDR3 sequence is 12 residues long. Germline CDR1 reads MDHEN; CDR2 reads SYDVKM. CDR3 sequence (DNA): TGTGCCAGCAGTTTATATCTCTACGAGCAGTACTTC. It codes for CASSLYLYEQYF.

The genes are TRBV30 and TRBJ2-7; D may be TRBD1 (5 bases). The CDR3 has 13 residues. Germline-derived CDR1 and CDR2 are GTSNPN and SVGIG (reference sequence). V lost 0 bases to trimming and J lost 9 bases, with 15 bases between them. The CDR3 region is CAWSVGWQGGQYF. The CDR3 coding sequence is TGTGCCTGGAGTGTCGGGTGGCAGGGCGGGCAGTACTTC.

The chain has TRBV15 and TRBJ2-1; a weak D match, TRBD1 (6 bases). The CDR3 consists of 19 residues. V was shortened by 6 bases and J by 16 bases, with 40 bases between the two germline ends. The germline V gene has CDR1 LNHNV and CDR2 YYDKDF (reference sequence). The CDR3 nucleotides read TGTGCCACCAGTAGGGGGAAACCTCCGGGACACGGTTTTCCCCCGCCGTTTTTCTTC. Translation: CATSRGKPPGHGFPPPFFF.

The chain couples TRBV27 to TRBJ1-6, with D possibly matching TRBD1 (6 bases). V was cut by 6 bases and J by 11 bases, with 14 bases left in between. The CDR3 spans 13 residues. The germline V gene encodes CDR1 MNHEY and CDR2 SMNVEV (reference sequence). CDR3 bases: TGTGCCAGCAGCCAACAGGGCAGAACACCCCTCCACTTT. Translating gives CASSQQGRTPLHF.

The rearrangement joins TRBV7-2 to TRBJ2-7, with 7 bases aligning to TRBD2. After removal of 6 bases from V and 3 bases from J, the junction contained 5 bases not matched to a gene. Germline V CDR1 and CDR2: SGHTA, FQGNSA. This CDR3 is 13 amino acids long. In DNA form, the CDR3 reads TGTGCCAGCAGTTTTTGGGACTACTACGAGCAGTACTTC. Amino acid sequence: CASSFWDYYEQYF.

The genes are TRBV7-2 and TRBJ2-3, with 7 nucleotides matching TRBD1. Trimming at V came to 8 bases and at J to 6 bases, leaving 11 bases not matched to a gene. The CDR3 totals 14 residues. Germline values: CDR1 SGHTA, CDR2 FQGNSA. CDR3 bases: TGTGCCAGCCTTTTGAGACAGGGATATGATACGCAGTATTTT. The encoded protein is CASLLRQGYDTQYF.